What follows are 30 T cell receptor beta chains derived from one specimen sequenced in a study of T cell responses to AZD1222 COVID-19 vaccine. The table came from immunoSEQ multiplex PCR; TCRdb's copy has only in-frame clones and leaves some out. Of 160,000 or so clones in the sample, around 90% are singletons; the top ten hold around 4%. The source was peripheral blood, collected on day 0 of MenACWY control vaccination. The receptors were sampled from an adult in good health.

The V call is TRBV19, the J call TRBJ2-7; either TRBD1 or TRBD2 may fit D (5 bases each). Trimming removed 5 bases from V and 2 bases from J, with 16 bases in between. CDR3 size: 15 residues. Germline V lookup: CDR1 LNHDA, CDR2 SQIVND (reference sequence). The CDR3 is CASSPGAGRTYEQYF. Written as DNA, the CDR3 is TGTGCCAGTAGTCCTGGGGCAGGGAGAACCTACGAGCAGTACTTC.

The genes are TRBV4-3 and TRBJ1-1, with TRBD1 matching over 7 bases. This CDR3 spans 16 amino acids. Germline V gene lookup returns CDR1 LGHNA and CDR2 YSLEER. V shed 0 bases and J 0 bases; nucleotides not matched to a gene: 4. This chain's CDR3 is CASSQDTGEMNTEAFF. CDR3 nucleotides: TGCGCCAGCAGCCAAGATACAGGGGAGATGAACACTGAAGCTTTCTTT.

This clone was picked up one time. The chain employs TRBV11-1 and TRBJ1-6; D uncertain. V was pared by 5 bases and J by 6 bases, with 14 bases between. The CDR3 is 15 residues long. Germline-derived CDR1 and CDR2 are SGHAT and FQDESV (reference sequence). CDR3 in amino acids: CASSGSRSGNSPLHF. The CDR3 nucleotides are TGTGCCAGCAGCGGCTCAAGATCGGGTAATTCACCCCTCCACTTT.

The CDR3 protein is CASSPGLAESYEQYF. The CDR3, as DNA: TGTGCCAGCAGTCCAGGACTAGCGGAATCCTACGAGCAGTACTTC. The chain recombines TRBV27 with TRBJ2-7; TRBD2 matches at 10 bases. V was pared by 5 bases and J by 1 base, with 5 bases of the junction left unmatched. The CDR3 totals 15 residues. CDR1 and CDR2 (germline): MNHEY, SMNVEV (reference sequence).

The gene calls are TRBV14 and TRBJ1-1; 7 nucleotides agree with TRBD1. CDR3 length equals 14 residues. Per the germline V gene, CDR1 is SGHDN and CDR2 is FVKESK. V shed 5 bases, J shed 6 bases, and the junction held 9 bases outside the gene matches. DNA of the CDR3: TGTGCCAGCAGCGCTGCCAGGGGGATCCCTGAAGCTTTCTTT. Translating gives CASSAARGIPEAFF.

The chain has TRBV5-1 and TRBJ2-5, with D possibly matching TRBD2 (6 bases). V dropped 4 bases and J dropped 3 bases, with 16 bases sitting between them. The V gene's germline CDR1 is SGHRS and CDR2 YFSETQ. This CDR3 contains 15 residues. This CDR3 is CASSVRPSGEETQYF. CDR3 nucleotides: TGCGCCAGCAGCGTGCGGCCCTCGGGGGAAGAGACCCAGTACTTC.

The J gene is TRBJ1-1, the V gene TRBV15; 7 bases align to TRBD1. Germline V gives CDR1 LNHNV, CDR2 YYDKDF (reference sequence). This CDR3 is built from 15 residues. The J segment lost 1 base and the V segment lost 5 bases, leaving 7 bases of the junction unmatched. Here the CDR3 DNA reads TGTGCCACCAGCGGCACCAGGGGGAGGAACACTGAAGCTTTCTTT. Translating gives CATSGTRGRNTEAFF.

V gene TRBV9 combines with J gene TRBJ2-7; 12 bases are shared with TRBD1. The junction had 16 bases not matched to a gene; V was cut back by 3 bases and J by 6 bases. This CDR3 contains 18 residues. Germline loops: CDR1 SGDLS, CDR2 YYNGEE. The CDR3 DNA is TGTGCCAGCAGCGGGAGGGGGACAGGGGGCTTTATGCCCGGCGAGCAGTACTTC. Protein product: CASSGRGTGGFMPGEQYF.

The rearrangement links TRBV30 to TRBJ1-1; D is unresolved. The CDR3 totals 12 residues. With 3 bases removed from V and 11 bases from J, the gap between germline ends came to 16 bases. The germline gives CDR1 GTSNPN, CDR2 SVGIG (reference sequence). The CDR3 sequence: CAWSNPRTPAFF. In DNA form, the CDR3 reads TGTGCCTGGAGCAACCCCAGGACGCCTGCTTTCTTT.

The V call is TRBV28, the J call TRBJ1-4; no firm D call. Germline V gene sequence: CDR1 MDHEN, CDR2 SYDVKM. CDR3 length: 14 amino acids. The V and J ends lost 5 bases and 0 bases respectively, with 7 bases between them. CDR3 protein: CASSDGATNEKLFF. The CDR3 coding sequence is TGTGCCAGCAGTGATGGGGCAACTAATGAAAAACTGTTTTTT.

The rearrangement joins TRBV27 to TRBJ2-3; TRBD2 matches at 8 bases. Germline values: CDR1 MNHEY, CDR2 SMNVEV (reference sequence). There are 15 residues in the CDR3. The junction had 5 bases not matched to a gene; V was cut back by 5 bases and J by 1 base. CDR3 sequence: CASSPGTSRTDTQYF. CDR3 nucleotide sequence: TGTGCCAGCAGTCCCGGGACTAGTCGCACAGATACGCAGTATTTT.

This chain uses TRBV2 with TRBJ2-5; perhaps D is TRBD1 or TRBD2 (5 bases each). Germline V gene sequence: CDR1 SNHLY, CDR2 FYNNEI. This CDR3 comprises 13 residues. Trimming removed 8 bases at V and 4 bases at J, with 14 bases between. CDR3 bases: TGTGCCAGCCATTCGGGGCTCGGAGAGACCCAGTACTTC. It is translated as CASHSGLGETQYF.

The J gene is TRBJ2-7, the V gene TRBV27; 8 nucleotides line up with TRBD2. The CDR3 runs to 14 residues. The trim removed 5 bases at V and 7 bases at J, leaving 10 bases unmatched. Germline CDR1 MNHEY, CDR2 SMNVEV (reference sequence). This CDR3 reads CASSATSGVGEQYF. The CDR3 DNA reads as TGTGCCAGCAGTGCTACTAGCGGCGTGGGGGAGCAGTACTTC.

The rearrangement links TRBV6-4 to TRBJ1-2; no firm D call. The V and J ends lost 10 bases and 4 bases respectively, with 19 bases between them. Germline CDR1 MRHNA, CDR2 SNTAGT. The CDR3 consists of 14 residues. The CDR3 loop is CATSREKGSYGYTF. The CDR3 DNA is TGTGCCACCTCTCGGGAGAAAGGGAGCTATGGCTACACCTTC.

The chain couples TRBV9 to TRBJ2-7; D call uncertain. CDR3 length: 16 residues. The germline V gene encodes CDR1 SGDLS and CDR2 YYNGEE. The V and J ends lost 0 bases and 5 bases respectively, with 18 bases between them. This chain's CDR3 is CASSVDLGPTNNEQYF. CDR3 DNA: TGTGCCAGCAGCGTAGATTTAGGACCAACGAACAACGAGCAGTACTTC.

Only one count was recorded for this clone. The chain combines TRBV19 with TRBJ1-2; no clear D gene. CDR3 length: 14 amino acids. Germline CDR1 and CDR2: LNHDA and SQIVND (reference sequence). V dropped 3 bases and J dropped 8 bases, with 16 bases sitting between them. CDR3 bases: TGTGCCAGTAGTATTAGAGAATCCCACCAAGGCTACACCTTC. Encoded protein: CASSIRESHQGYTF.

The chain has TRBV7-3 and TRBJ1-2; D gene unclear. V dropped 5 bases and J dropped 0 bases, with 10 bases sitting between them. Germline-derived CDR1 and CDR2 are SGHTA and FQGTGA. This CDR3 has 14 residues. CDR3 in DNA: TGTGCCAGCAGCCTGGATCCAGCTAACTATGGCTACACCTTC. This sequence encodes CASSLDPANYGYTF. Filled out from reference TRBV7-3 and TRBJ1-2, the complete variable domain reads GAGVSQTPSNKVTEKGKYVELRCDPISGHTALYWYRQSLGQGPEFLIYFQGTGAADDSGLPNDRFFAVRPEGSVSTLKIQRTERGDSAVYLCASSLDPANYGYTFGSGTRLTVV.

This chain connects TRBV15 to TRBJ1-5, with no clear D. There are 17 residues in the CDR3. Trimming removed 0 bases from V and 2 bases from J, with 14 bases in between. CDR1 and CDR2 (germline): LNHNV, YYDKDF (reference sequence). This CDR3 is CATSRDLGSGGNQPQHF. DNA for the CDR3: TGTGCCACCAGCAGAGATCTTGGCAGTGGGGGCAATCAGCCCCAGCATTTT.

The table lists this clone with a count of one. The CDR3 DNA follows: TGTGCCAGCAGCATCGTCCAGGGGGCGAACTATGGCTACACCTTC. Translated: CASSIVQGANYGYTF. The V and J genes are TRBV7-2 and TRBJ1-2; 8 bases align to TRBD1. CDR3 length: 15 amino acids. Germline V gives CDR1 SGHTA, CDR2 FQGNSA. Trimming cost V 5 bases and J 2 bases; bases outside gene matches: 7.

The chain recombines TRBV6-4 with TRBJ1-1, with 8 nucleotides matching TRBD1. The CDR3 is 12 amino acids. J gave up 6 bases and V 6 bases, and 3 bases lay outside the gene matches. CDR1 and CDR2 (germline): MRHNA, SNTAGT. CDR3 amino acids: CASRQGDAEAFF. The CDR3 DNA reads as TGTGCCAGCAGACAGGGGGATGCTGAAGCTTTCTTT.

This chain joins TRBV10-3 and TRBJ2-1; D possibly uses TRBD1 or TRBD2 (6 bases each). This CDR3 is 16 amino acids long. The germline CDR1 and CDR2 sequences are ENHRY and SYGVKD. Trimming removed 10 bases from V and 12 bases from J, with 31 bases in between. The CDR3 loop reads CATGGPVGGGGLVQFF. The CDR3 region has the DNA TGTGCCACCGGGGGCCCGGTGGGCGGCGGAGGGTTGGTGCAGTTCTTC.

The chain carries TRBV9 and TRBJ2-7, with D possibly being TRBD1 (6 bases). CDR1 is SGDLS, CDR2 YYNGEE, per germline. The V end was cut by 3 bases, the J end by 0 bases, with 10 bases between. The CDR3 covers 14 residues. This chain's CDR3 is CASSGRDNSYEQYF. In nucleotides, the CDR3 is TGTGCCAGCAGCGGCCGGGACAACTCCTACGAGCAGTACTTC.

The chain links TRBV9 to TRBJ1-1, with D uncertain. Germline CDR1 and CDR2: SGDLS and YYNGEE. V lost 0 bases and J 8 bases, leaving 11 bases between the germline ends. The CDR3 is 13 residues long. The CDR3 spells CASSVAVFGEAFF. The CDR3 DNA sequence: TGTGCCAGCAGCGTAGCCGTGTTTGGAGAAGCTTTCTTT. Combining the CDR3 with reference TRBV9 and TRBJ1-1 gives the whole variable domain DSGVTQTPKHLITATGQRVTLRCSPRSGDLSVYWYQQSLDQGLQFLIQYYNGEERAKGNILERFSAQQFPDLHSELNLSSLELGDSALYFCASSVAVFGEAFFGQGTRLTVV.

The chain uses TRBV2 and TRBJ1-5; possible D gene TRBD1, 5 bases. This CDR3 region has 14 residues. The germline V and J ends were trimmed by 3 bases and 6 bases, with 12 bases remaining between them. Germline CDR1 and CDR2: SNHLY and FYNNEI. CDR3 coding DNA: TGTGCCAGCAGTGATGGGGCCCGGCGTCAGCCCCAGCATTTT. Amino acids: CASSDGARRQPQHF.

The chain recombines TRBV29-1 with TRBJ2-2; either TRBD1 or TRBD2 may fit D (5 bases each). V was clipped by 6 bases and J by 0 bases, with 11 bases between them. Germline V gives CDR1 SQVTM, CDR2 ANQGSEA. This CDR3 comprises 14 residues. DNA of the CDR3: TGCAGCGTGGGGGTGAGGGCGAACACCGGGGAGCTGTTTTTT. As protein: CSVGVRANTGELFF.

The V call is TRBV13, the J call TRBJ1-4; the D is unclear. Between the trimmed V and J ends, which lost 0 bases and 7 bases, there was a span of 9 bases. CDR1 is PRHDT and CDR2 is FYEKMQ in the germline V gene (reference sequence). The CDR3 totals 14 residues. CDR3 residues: CASSLGRGREKLFF. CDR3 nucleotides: TGTGCCAGCAGCTTAGGGCGGGGTCGTGAAAAACTGTTTTTT.

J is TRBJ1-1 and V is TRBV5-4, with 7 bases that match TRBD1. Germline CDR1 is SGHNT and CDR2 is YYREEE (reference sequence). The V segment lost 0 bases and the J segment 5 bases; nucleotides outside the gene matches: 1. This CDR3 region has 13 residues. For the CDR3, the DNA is TGTGCCAGCAGCTTGGAACAGGGGACTGAAGCTTTCTTT. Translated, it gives CASSLEQGTEAFF.

CDR3 in amino acids: CASSYDSLNEQFF. CDR3 in DNA: TGTGCCAGCAGTTACGACTCCTTGAATGAGCAGTTCTTC. The V gene is TRBV6-5, the J gene TRBJ2-1; D gene uncertain. The CDR3 has 13 residues. The V end was cut by 2 bases, the J end by 7 bases, with 9 bases between. Per germline, CDR1 MNHEY and CDR2 SVGAGI.

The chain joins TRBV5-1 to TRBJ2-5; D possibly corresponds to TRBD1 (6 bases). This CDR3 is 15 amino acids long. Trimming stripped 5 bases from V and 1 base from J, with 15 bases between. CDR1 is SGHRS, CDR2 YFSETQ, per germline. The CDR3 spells CASSSLGTPQETQYF. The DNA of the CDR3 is TGCGCCAGCAGTTCCCTGGGGACACCCCAAGAGACCCAGTACTTC. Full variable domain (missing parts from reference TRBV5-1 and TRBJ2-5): KAGVTQTPRYLIKTRGQQVTLSCSPISGHRSVSWYQQTPGQGLQFLFEYFSETQRNKGNFPGRFSGRQFSNSRSEMNVSTLELGDSALYLCASSSLGTPQETQYFGPGTRLLVL.

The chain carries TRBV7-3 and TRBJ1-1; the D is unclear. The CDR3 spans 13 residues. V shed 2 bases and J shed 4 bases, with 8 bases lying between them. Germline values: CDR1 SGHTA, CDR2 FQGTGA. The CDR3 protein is CASSLYPGTEAFF. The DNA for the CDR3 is TGTGCCAGCAGCTTATACCCAGGCACTGAAGCTTTCTTT. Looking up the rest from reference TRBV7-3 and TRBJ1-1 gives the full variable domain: GAGVSQTPSNKVTEKGKYVELRCDPISGHTALYWYRQSLGQGPEFLIYFQGTGAADDSGLPNDRFFAVRPEGSVSTLKIQRTERGDSAVYLCASSLYPGTEAFFGQGTRLTVV.